Below, 27 T cell receptor beta chains from the same sample are listed, as sequenced in a study of T cell changes during pregnancy in multiple sclerosis. Produced via immunoSEQ multiplex PCR; TCRdb's table is partial and in-frame only. The table has 50,000 to 70,000 clones, over 85% seen once. Sequencing was performed on peripheral blood, taken in the second trimester of pregnancy. All receptors derive from a female donor with multiple sclerosis, enrolled in a pregnancy study.

The rearrangement uses TRBV7-3 and TRBJ2-2, with D maybe TRBD2 (5 bases). CDR3 length equals 14 residues. CDR1 is SGHTA, CDR2 FQGTGA, per germline. The V end was cut by 7 bases, the J end by 2 bases, with 11 bases between. The DNA for the CDR3 is TGTGCCAGCACCCAAAGCGGTAACACCGGGGAGCTGTTTTTT. Its protein product is CASTQSGNTGELFF.

This clone was counted a single time. The chain carries TRBV7-8 and TRBJ1-1; 8 positions match TRBD1. The junction had 10 bases not matched to a gene; V was cut back by 3 bases and J by 1 base. This CDR3 has 17 amino acids. Germline V gene sequence: CDR1 SGHVS, CDR2 FQNEAQ. The CDR3 loop reads CASSFGSRQGQNTEAFF. The DNA of the CDR3 is TGTGCCAGCAGCTTTGGGTCCCGACAGGGGCAGAACACTGAAGCTTTCTTT.

The rearrangement joins TRBV5-4 to TRBJ1-2, with 10 bases identical to TRBD1. Trimming took 4 bases from V and 3 from J; bases not matched to a gene: 6. The CDR3 has 15 amino acids. Germline values: CDR1 SGHNT, CDR2 YYREEE (reference sequence). CDR3 nucleotides: TGTGCCAGCAGCCCCGGGACAGGGGAAGACTATGGCTACACCTTC. This sequence encodes CASSPGTGEDYGYTF. Full variable domain (missing parts from reference TRBV5-4 and TRBJ1-2): ETGVTQSPTHLIKTRGQQVTLRCSSQSGHNTVSWYQQALGQGPQFIFQYYREEENGRGNFPPRFSGLQFPNYSSELNVNALELDDSALYLCASSPGTGEDYGYTFGSGTRLTVV.

The chain joins TRBV5-5 to TRBJ2-5, with 8 bases identical to TRBD1. This CDR3 is 15 amino acids long. CDR1 and CDR2 (germline): SGHKS, YYEKEE (reference sequence). Unmatched junction bases numbered 5, after V lost 0 bases and J lost 4 bases. The CDR3 DNA sequence: TGTGCCAGCAGCTTGGGGCCAGGGGGCCCAGAGACCCAGTACTTC. It codes for CASSLGPGGPETQYF.

The J gene is TRBJ1-2, the V gene TRBV9; the D is unclear. V lost 0 bases, J lost 8 bases, and 17 bases lay in between. Germline V gene data show CDR1 as SGDLS and CDR2 as YYNGEE. This CDR3 is built from 15 residues. The CDR3 protein is CASSVVPTLKWGYTF. The CDR3 nucleotides are TGTGCCAGCAGCGTAGTACCGACTCTCAAGTGGGGCTACACCTTC.

The chain joins TRBV19 to TRBJ2-2; D is undetermined. The CDR3 sequence is 16 residues long. The V gene's germline CDR1 is LNHDA and CDR2 SQIVND (reference sequence). V was clipped by 3 bases and J by 0 bases, with 11 bases between them. The CDR3, as DNA: TGTGCCAGTAGTATCGCCCCCTACTCGAACACCGGGGAGCTGTTTTTT. It encodes CASSIAPYSNTGELFF.

This sequence joins TRBV30 and TRBJ1-5, with TRBD1 matching over 9 bases. The germline CDR1 and CDR2 sequences are GTSNPN and SVGIG (reference sequence). The CDR3 loop spans 15 amino acids. V trimming: 2 bases; J trimming: 7 bases; junction bases outside the gene matches: 9. The CDR3 nucleotides read TGTGCCTGGAGTCCCCTGGGGACAGGGATCCAGCCCCAGCATTTT. Translated, it gives CAWSPLGTGIQPQHF.

This clone was recorded once. The J gene is TRBJ2-6, the V gene TRBV19; maybe TRBD2 (5 bases). The germline V gene encodes CDR1 LNHDA and CDR2 SQIVND (reference sequence). The CDR3 covers 16 residues. Trimming removed 2 bases from V and 0 bases from J, with 8 bases in between. The CDR3 nucleotides read TGTGCCAGTAGTATATCACGGGGCTCTGGGGCCAACGTCCTGACTTTC. Amino acids: CASSISRGSGANVLTF.

This rearrangement joins TRBV18 to TRBJ1-2, with D unresolved. The CDR3 covers 13 residues. Germline values: CDR1 KGHSH, CDR2 LQKENI. The V end was cut by 3 bases, the J end by 7 bases, with 12 bases between. CDR3 bases: TGTGCCAGCTCACCGAGTCCGGGTCGTGGCTACACCTTC. It translates to CASSPSPGRGYTF.

The gene calls are TRBV19 and TRBJ1-5, with TRBD1 matching over 7 bases. V lost 5 bases to trimming and J lost 4 bases; unmatched junction nucleotides: 2. The CDR3 length is 13 residues. The germline V gene has CDR1 LNHDA and CDR2 SQIVND (reference sequence). The CDR3 DNA follows: TGTGCCAGTAGTCACAGGGGTAATCAGCCCCAGCATTTT. Translated: CASSHRGNQPQHF. Full variable domain (remainder filled in from reference TRBV19 and TRBJ1-5): DGGITQSPKYLFRKEGQNVTLSCEQNLNHDAMYWYRQDPGQGLRLIYYSQIVNDFQKGDIAEGYSVSREKKESFPLTVTSAQKNPTAFYLCASSHRGNQPQHFGDGTRLSIL.

This clone was recorded once. J is TRBJ2-5 and V is TRBV10-3, with TRBD2 matching 7 bases. Trimming removed 0 bases from V and 2 bases from J; junction bases left unmatched: 12. Germline-derived CDR1 and CDR2 are ENHRY and SYGVKD. The CDR3 spans 18 residues. CDR3 DNA sequence: TGTGCCATCAGTGAGTCGGTCGGTCTAGCGGAACCTCAAGAGACCCAGTACTTC. Encoded protein: CAISESVGLAEPQETQYF.

This chain joins TRBV7-9 and TRBJ2-3; D remains unclear. The germline V gene encodes CDR1 SEHNR and CDR2 FQNEAQ (reference sequence). This CDR3 is 14 amino acids long. V lost 1 base, J lost 1 base, and 6 bases lay in between. The CDR3, as DNA: TGTGCCAGCAGCTTAGTATTCGGCACAGATACGCAGTATTTT. It is translated as CASSLVFGTDTQYF. Full variable domain (remainder filled in from reference TRBV7-9 and TRBJ2-3): DTGVSQNPRHKITKRGQNVTFRCDPISEHNRLYWYRQTLGQGPEFLTYFQNEAQLEKSRLLSDRFSAERPKGSFSTLEIQRTEQGDSAMYLCASSLVFGTDTQYFGPGTRLTVL.

V usage is TRBV7-3 and J usage is TRBJ2-7; TRBD1 matches at 9 bases. The junction had 4 bases not matched to a gene; V was cut back by 5 bases and J by 2 bases. Germline V gives CDR1 SGHTA, CDR2 FQGTGA. This CDR3 has 14 amino acids. The CDR3 protein is CASSLGTGPYEQYF. CDR3 nucleotides: TGTGCCAGCAGCCTCGGGACAGGGCCCTACGAGCAGTACTTC. Looking up the rest from reference TRBV7-3 and TRBJ2-7 gives the full variable domain: GAGVSQTPSNKVTEKGKYVELRCDPISGHTALYWYRQSLGQGPEFLIYFQGTGAADDSGLPNDRFFAVRPEGSVSTLKIQRTERGDSAVYLCASSLGTGPYEQYFGPGTRLTVT.

This clone was detected only once. The J gene is TRBJ2-3, the V gene TRBV28; D perhaps matches TRBD1 (6 bases). The CDR3 is 12 amino acids. Looked up from germline, CDR1 is MDHEN and CDR2 is SYDVKM. Trimming removed 6 bases from V and 5 bases from J, with 9 bases in between. The CDR3 coding sequence is TGTGCCAGCAGACCAGGGGAAGATACGCAGTATTTT. Protein: CASRPGEDTQYF.

V gene TRBV28 combines with J gene TRBJ2-1; TRBD1 agrees at 11 bases. V trimming: 6 bases; J trimming: 6 bases; junction bases outside the gene matches: 7. Germline V gives CDR1 MDHEN, CDR2 SYDVKM. The CDR3 contains 15 residues. CDR3 region: CASSSTGTGGNEQFF. For the CDR3, the DNA is TGTGCCAGCAGCTCCACCGGGACAGGGGGCAATGAGCAGTTCTTC.

The chain couples TRBV29-1 to TRBJ1-5, with TRBD1 matching 9 bases. J lost 4 bases, V lost 6 bases, and 10 bases had no gene match. Per the germline V gene, CDR1 is SQVTM and CDR2 is ANQGSEA. The CDR3 contains 15 residues. CDR3 bases: TGCAGCGTCGGATTCGGGACAGGGACTAATCAGCCCCAGCATTTT. Amino acid sequence: CSVGFGTGTNQPQHF.

V usage is TRBV29-1 and J usage is TRBJ2-3; 13 bases are shared with TRBD2. The CDR3 runs to 18 residues. The germline CDR1 and CDR2 sequences are SQVTM and ANQGSEA. V shed 6 bases, J shed 0 bases, and the junction held 12 bases outside the gene matches. The CDR3 here is CSVGSGTSGTPSTDTQYF. The CDR3 DNA follows: TGCAGCGTCGGAAGCGGGACTAGCGGGACTCCGAGCACAGATACGCAGTATTTT.

The chain employs TRBV5-1 and TRBJ2-5, with TRBD2 matching over 16 bases. Germline V lookup: CDR1 SGHRS, CDR2 YFSETQ. The CDR3 contains 16 residues. Losses at the gene ends were 4 bases for V and 3 bases for J; bases not matched to a gene: 3. DNA of the CDR3: TGCGCCAGCAGCACCGGGACTAGCGGGAGGGAAGAGACCCAGTACTTC. Translated: CASSTGTSGREETQYF.

This sequence joins TRBV4-1 and TRBJ2-6, with TRBD2 matching 8 bases. V lost 4 bases, J lost 0 bases, and 11 bases stayed unmatched. The V gene's germline CDR1 is MGHRA and CDR2 YSYEKL. The CDR3 consists of 19 residues. The CDR3 DNA reads as TGCGCCAGCAGCCCACCGGGGGGGGAGGGCTCCTCTGGGGCCAACGTCCTGACTTTC. It codes for CASSPPGGEGSSGANVLTF.

The chain links TRBV4-1 to TRBJ1-5; perhaps TRBD1 as D (5 bases). V lost 4 bases, J lost 1 base, and 8 bases lay in between. The CDR3 consists of 14 residues. Germline V gene sequence: CDR1 MGHRA, CDR2 YSYEKL. In DNA form, the CDR3 reads TGCGCCAGCAGCCCCCGACAGAGCAATCAGCCCCAGCATTTT. Its protein product is CASSPRQSNQPQHF.

The gene calls are TRBV1 and TRBJ2-7; TRBD1, the table's D call, was not compared with the DNA. TRBV1 is assigned pseudogene status. CDR3 length: 13 residues. The CDR3 sequence: CTSSLGQTYEQYF. The DNA for the CDR3 is TGCACCAGCAGCCTAGGACAGACCTACGAGCAGTACTTC.

V and J are TRBV6-5 and TRBJ1-1; TRBD1 aligns across 10 bases. The CDR3 is 15 amino acids. From germline, CDR1 is MNHEY and CDR2 SVGAGI. V lost 2 bases and J lost 3; bases outside the gene matches: 3. CDR3 in amino acids: CASSYGTGVYTEAFF. The CDR3 DNA follows: TGTGCCAGCAGTTACGGGACAGGGGTGTACACTGAAGCTTTCTTT.

The chain links TRBV7-2 to TRBJ1-2, with TRBD1 as a possible D gene (6 bases). This CDR3 region has 17 residues. Per the germline V gene, CDR1 is SGHTA and CDR2 is FQGNSA. The ends were cut back, 0 bases at V and 4 bases at J, with 18 bases in the middle. The CDR3 bases are TGTGCCAGCAGCTTAGCGCCCCCCTTTCAGGGGTCCTATGGCTACACCTTC. Amino acid sequence: CASSLAPPFQGSYGYTF.

This chain connects TRBV5-1 to TRBJ2-5; D gene ambiguous. Germline CDR1 SGHRS, CDR2 YFSETQ. V dropped 4 bases and J dropped 4 bases, with 11 bases sitting between them. This CDR3 is 13 amino acids long. The CDR3 DNA follows: TGCGCCAGCAGCGAGACAACCTCAGAGACCCAGTACTTC. It yields the protein CASSETTSETQYF. Full variable domain (rest looked up from reference TRBV5-1 and TRBJ2-5): KAGVTQTPRYLIKTRGQQVTLSCSPISGHRSVSWYQQTPGQGLQFLFEYFSETQRNKGNFPGRFSGRQFSNSRSEMNVSTLELGDSALYLCASSETTSETQYFGPGTRLLVL.

CDR3 sequence (DNA): TGTGCCAGCAGTTACGTCGGGACTCCAAATGAGCAGTTCTTC. Its translation is CASSYVGTPNEQFF. The genes are TRBV6-6 and TRBJ2-1; tentative D call: TRBD2 (6 bases). Trimming took off 2 bases at V and 7 bases at J, with 12 bases between the two ends. This CDR3 is 14 amino acids long. Germline V gene data show CDR1 as MNHNY and CDR2 as SVGAGI (reference sequence).

The gene calls are TRBV6-1 and TRBJ1-1; 7 bases are a match to TRBD1. With V trimmed by 2 bases and J by 1 base, 10 bases remained unmatched. Germline V gives CDR1 MNHNS, CDR2 SASEGT. This CDR3 has 17 amino acids. CDR3 protein: CASSEYRGSMGNTEAFF. The CDR3 DNA is TGTGCCAGCAGTGAATACAGGGGTTCCATGGGGAACACTGAAGCTTTCTTT.

This chain links TRBV28 with TRBJ2-7; D is perhaps TRBD1 (6 bases). With 2 bases removed from V and 5 bases from J, the gap between germline ends came to 13 bases. The CDR3 runs to 14 residues. CDR1 and CDR2 from the germline V gene are MDHEN and SYDVKM. The CDR3 coding sequence is TGTGCCAGCAGTTTAGGGACAAAATTTAACGAGCAGTACTTC. Its translation: CASSLGTKFNEQYF.